The entry that follows covers one T cell receptor beta chain sequence. Method: immunoSEQ multiplex PCR; TCRdb's copy keeps in-frame clones and lacks some. The sample has fewer than 65,000 clones; about 90% are singletons. This specimen comes from a study of T cell changes during pregnancy in multiple sclerosis. The J segment lost 4 bases and the V segment lost 3 bases, leaving 3 bases of the junction unmatched. Germline CDR1 reads SGHNT; CDR2 reads YYREEE (reference sequence). The CDR3 is 16 residues long. The starting material was CD4+ T cells from peripheral blood mononuclear cells, obtained after pregnancy. The TCR was taken from a female donor with multiple sclerosis, enrolled in a pregnancy study. This chain joins TRBV5-4 and TRBJ2-2; 13 bases are a match to TRBD2. The CDR3 protein is CASSYGLAGATGELFF. Written as DNA, the CDR3 is TGTGCCAGCAGCTACGGACTAGCGGGAGCCACCGGGGAGCTGTTTTTT.